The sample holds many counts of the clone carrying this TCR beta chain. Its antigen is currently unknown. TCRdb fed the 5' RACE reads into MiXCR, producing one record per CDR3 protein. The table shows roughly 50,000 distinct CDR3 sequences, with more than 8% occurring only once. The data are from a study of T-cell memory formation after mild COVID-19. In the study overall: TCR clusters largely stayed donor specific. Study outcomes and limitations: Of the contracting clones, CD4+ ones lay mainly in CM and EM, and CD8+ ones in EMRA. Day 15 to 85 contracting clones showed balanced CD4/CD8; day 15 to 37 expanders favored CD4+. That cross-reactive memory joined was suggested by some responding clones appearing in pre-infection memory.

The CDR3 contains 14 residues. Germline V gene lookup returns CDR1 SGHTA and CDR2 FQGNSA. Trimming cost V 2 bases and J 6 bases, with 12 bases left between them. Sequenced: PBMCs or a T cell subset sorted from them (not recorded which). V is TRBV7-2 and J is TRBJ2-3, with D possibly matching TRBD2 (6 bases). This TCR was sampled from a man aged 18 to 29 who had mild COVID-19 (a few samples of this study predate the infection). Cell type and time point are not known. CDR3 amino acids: CASSLRRGGDTQYF. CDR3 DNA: TGTGCCAGCAGCTTAAGGCGGGGCGGCGATACGCAGTATTTT.